Below, 19 T cell receptor beta chains from the same sample are listed, as sequenced in a study of cytomegalovirus exposure and HLA in healthy donors. The PCR had 60 Vbeta and 13 Jbeta primers. Profiling relied on immunoSEQ multiplex PCR, and the TCRdb table lists in-frame clones only, not all of them. The sample contains around 160,000 clones, roughly three quarters of which appear only once. The sample was PBMCs. These receptors all come from a woman aged 40-49 years in good health and CMV-seropositive.

The chain links TRBV6-5 to TRBJ2-5, with D possibly being TRBD2 (7 bases). The germline V gene encodes CDR1 MNHEY and CDR2 SVGAGI. The germline V and J ends were trimmed by 6 bases and 5 bases, with 19 bases remaining between them. CDR3 length: 15 amino acids. CDR3 in amino acids: CASSLFRGAGETQYF. The CDR3 region has the DNA TGTGCCAGCAGCCTCTTCCGGGGGGCCGGGGAGACCCAGTACTTC.

This clone was found a few times. J is TRBJ2-2 and V is TRBV9; 8 bases match TRBD1. The CDR3 consists of 16 residues. V dropped 3 bases and J dropped 5; count of bases not matched to a gene: 9. Germline V CDR1 and CDR2: SGDLS, YYNGEE. The CDR3 region is CASSAKDRGVTGELFF. The CDR3 nucleotides read TGTGCCAGCAGCGCGAAAGACAGGGGTGTTACCGGGGAGCTGTTTTTT.

The chain is built from TRBV5-6 and TRBJ2-4; D gene unclear. The germline V gene has CDR1 SGHDT and CDR2 YYEEEE. The ends were cut back, 0 bases at V and 7 bases at J, with 5 bases in the middle. The CDR3 totals 12 residues. CDR3 sequence: CASSLGANIQYF. DNA of the CDR3: TGTGCCAGCAGCTTGGGCGCTAACATTCAGTACTTC.

This chain links TRBV28 with TRBJ2-1; weak D call: TRBD2 (6 bases). From germline, CDR1 is MDHEN and CDR2 SYDVKM. Trimming took off 4 bases at V and 6 bases at J, with 19 bases between the two ends. This CDR3 has 16 amino acids. CDR3 residues: CASSSTTSSIRNEQFF. As DNA, the CDR3 is TGTGCCAGCAGTTCGACTACTAGCAGCATCCGCAATGAGCAGTTCTTC.

The chain links TRBV27 to TRBJ1-1; D perhaps matches TRBD1 (5 bases). Germline lookup yields CDR1 MNHEY and CDR2 SMNVEV (reference sequence). This CDR3 has 14 residues. Trimming removed 3 bases at V and 1 base at J, with 9 bases between. CDR3 region: CASSFQGPNTEAFF. CDR3 DNA sequence: TGTGCCAGCAGTTTTCAGGGCCCGAACACTGAAGCTTTCTTT.

V is TRBV5-4 and J is TRBJ1-6; D not resolved. CDR1 and CDR2 (germline): SGHNT, YYREEE (reference sequence). The CDR3 extends over 14 amino acids. Trimming shortened V by 3 bases and J by 10 bases, and 14 bases separated the two germline ends. This CDR3 reads CASSSAPGNSPLHF. CDR3 nucleotides: TGTGCCAGCAGCTCCGCTCCAGGCAACTCACCCCTCCACTTT.

This clone has just a few counts. The chain carries TRBV10-3 and TRBJ1-4; TRBD1 matches at 7 bases. V was pared by 6 bases and J by 5 bases, with 9 bases of the junction left unmatched. The CDR3 is 15 residues long. Germline CDR1 and CDR2: ENHRY and SYGVKD. CDR3 bases: TGTGCCATCAGGAGGGGGACAGCGACAAATGAAAAACTGTTTTTT. It yields the protein CAIRRGTATNEKLFF.

The V gene is TRBV2, the J gene TRBJ1-1, with TRBD1 matching over 7 bases. The CDR3 sequence is 15 residues long. CDR1 and CDR2 from the germline V gene are SNHLY and FYNNEI. After removal of 9 bases from V and 2 bases from J, the junction contained 12 bases not matched to a gene. DNA of the CDR3: TGTGCCAGTAACTCGGACAGGAACTTAAACACTGAAGCTTTCTTT. Its translation: CASNSDRNLNTEAFF.

The V call is TRBV29-1, the J call TRBJ2-7; 7 bases match TRBD2. Germline V CDR1 and CDR2: SQVTM, ANQGSEA. The CDR3 runs 14 residues. Trimming took 7 bases from V and 4 from J; bases not matched to a gene: 13. This chain's CDR3 is CSARRGASGYEQYF. The CDR3 DNA sequence: TGCAGCGCCCGACGAGGGGCTAGCGGATACGAGCAGTACTTC.

The chain carries TRBV5-4 and TRBJ2-1; 7 bases align to TRBD1. Trimming at V came to 3 bases and at J to 3 bases, leaving 6 bases not matched to a gene. Germline V gene sequence: CDR1 SGHNT, CDR2 YYREEE (reference sequence). The length of the CDR3 is 15 residues. The CDR3 region has the DNA TGTGCCAGCAGCTACTCAGGGGGAGACTACAATGAGCAGTTCTTC. Translation gives CASSYSGGDYNEQFF.

This chain uses TRBV9 with TRBJ1-1, with D possibly TRBD1 on 6 matching bases. CDR1 is SGDLS and CDR2 is YYNGEE in the germline V gene. The CDR3 totals 15 residues. Trimming took off 4 bases at V and 5 bases at J, with 18 bases between the two ends. In nucleotides, the CDR3 is TGTGCCAGCAGCCCCCGGGGGGCAACGAGGACTGAAGCTTTCTTT. It encodes CASSPRGATRTEAFF. Full variable domain (outside the CDR3, taken from reference TRBV9 and TRBJ1-1): DSGVTQTPKHLITATGQRVTLRCSPRSGDLSVYWYQQSLDQGLQFLIQYYNGEERAKGNILERFSAQQFPDLHSELNLSSLELGDSALYFCASSPRGATRTEAFFGQGTRLTVV.

The chain recombines TRBV5-4 with TRBJ2-7, with 9 bases identical to TRBD1. Per the germline V gene, CDR1 is SGHNT and CDR2 is YYREEE (reference sequence). This CDR3 comprises 14 residues. J lost 2 bases, V lost 0 bases, and 0 bases had no gene match. CDR3 sequence reads: CASSLDRGPYEQYF. The DNA for the CDR3 is TGTGCCAGCAGCTTGGACAGGGGGCCCTACGAGCAGTACTTC.

The DNA for the CDR3 is TGCGCCAGCAGCATTGGGACAGCCCTCACCCAAGAGACCCAGTACTTC. Its translation is CASSIGTALTQETQYF. The chain carries TRBV5-1 and TRBJ2-5, with 7 bases that match TRBD1. Germline V gives CDR1 SGHRS, CDR2 YFSETQ. V lost 4 bases and J lost 1; bases outside the gene matches: 10. This CDR3 has 16 amino acids.

The V gene is TRBV5-1, the J gene TRBJ2-3; weak D call: TRBD1 (5 bases). V shed 0 bases and J shed 2 bases, with 7 bases lying between them. Germline CDR1 and CDR2: SGHRS and YFSETQ. This CDR3 is built from 14 residues. CDR3 coding DNA: TGCGCCAGCAGCTTGGCGGACAACACAGATACGCAGTATTTT. It translates to CASSLADNTDTQYF. Full variable domain (rest looked up from reference TRBV5-1 and TRBJ2-3): KAGVTQTPRYLIKTRGQQVTLSCSPISGHRSVSWYQQTPGQGLQFLFEYFSETQRNKGNFPGRFSGRQFSNSRSEMNVSTLELGDSALYLCASSLADNTDTQYFGPGTRLTVL.

The rearrangement links TRBV27 to TRBJ2-5, with 8 bases fitting TRBD1. V was clipped by 6 bases and J by 2 bases; unmatched bases: 11. Germline V gene lookup returns CDR1 MNHEY and CDR2 SMNVEV (reference sequence). There are 16 residues in the CDR3. The CDR3 loop is CASSPTRDRRQETQYF. The CDR3 DNA follows: TGTGCCAGCAGCCCAACCCGGGACAGGAGACAAGAGACCCAGTACTTC.

The V gene is TRBV11-1, the J gene TRBJ1-2, with TRBD1 as a possible D gene (6 bases). There are 13 residues in the CDR3. Trimming stripped 6 bases from V and 2 bases from J, with 10 bases between. Germline V gene lookup returns CDR1 SGHAT and CDR2 FQDESV (reference sequence). The CDR3 loop is CASSRTGNYGYTF. CDR3 coding DNA: TGTGCCAGCAGTCGAACAGGGAACTATGGCTACACCTTC.

The V and J genes are TRBV27 and TRBJ1-2, with TRBD1 matching 7 bases. Per the germline V gene, CDR1 is MNHEY and CDR2 is SMNVEV (reference sequence). This CDR3 has 14 amino acids. Trimming cost V 8 bases and J 3 bases; bases outside gene matches: 9. Here the CDR3 DNA reads TGTGCCAGCGCCCGTCCCGGGACAGACTATGGCTACACCTTC. As protein: CASARPGTDYGYTF.

Only a few counts were recorded for this clone. The chain combines TRBV30 with TRBJ2-1; 8 nucleotides match TRBD1. Germline values: CDR1 GTSNPN, CDR2 SVGIG (reference sequence). The ends lost 3 bases at V and 7 bases at J; junction bases unmatched: 11. The CDR3 loop spans 15 amino acids. The CDR3 coding sequence is TGTGCCTGGAGCCTCGGAGGGACAGGTCTTAATGAGCAGTTCTTC. The encoded protein is CAWSLGGTGLNEQFF. The complete variable domain, with remaining parts taken from reference TRBV30 and TRBJ2-1, reads SQTIHQWPATLVQPVGSPLSLECTVEGTSNPNLYWYRQAAGRGLQLLFYSVGIGQISSEVPQNLSASRPQDRQFILSSKKLLLSDSGFYLCAWSLGGTGLNEQFFGPGTRLTVL.

The CDR3 coding sequence is TGTGCCATCAGTGGAGGGACAGGAGCCCTAGGGTCCGTCAATGAGCAGTTCTTC. This codes for CAISGGTGALGSVNEQFF. The chain uses TRBV10-3 and TRBJ2-1, with 8 bases matching TRBD1. CDR3 length: 18 residues. The V segment lost 4 bases and the J segment 6 bases; nucleotides outside the gene matches: 17. Germline lookup yields CDR1 ENHRY and CDR2 SYGVKD.